This T cell receptor beta chain was obtained from a study of cytomegalovirus exposure and HLA in healthy donors. Study-wide results and caveats: Follow-up analysis later connected one missense variant in DCLRE1C with trimming of TCR beta V- and J-genes. According to an earlier analysis, most TCR beta V segments yielded productive rearrangements about 87% or about 30% of the time. Relative to the roughly 700-donor mean, N-insertions were reportedly fewer in an Asian-associated ancestry cluster in a later analysis. In a later analysis, roughly 17,000 TCR beta sequences were associated with HLA alleles at 0.05 false discovery rate.

A note on this clone: Its antigen is still unknown.

The PCR was carried out with 60 Vbeta primers and 13 Jbeta primers. The assay was immunoSEQ multiplex PCR, and TCRdb's table has in-frame clones only and misses some. The table lists approximately 110,000 clones, around 80% of them singletons. The V and J ends lost 2 bases and 5 bases, in that order; junction bases with no gene match: 4. This CDR3 is built from 16 residues. Germline V lookup: CDR1 MNHEY, CDR2 SVGAGI. This chain uses TRBV6-5 with TRBJ2-5; TRBD2 aligns across 14 bases. This clonotype originated in a woman aged 25 to 45 in good health and CMV-seronegative. Sample: PBMCs. CDR3 coding DNA: TGTGCCAGCAGTTACCGTCGGACTAGCGGGGGGGAGACCCAGTACTTC. It specifies CASSYRRTSGGETQYF.